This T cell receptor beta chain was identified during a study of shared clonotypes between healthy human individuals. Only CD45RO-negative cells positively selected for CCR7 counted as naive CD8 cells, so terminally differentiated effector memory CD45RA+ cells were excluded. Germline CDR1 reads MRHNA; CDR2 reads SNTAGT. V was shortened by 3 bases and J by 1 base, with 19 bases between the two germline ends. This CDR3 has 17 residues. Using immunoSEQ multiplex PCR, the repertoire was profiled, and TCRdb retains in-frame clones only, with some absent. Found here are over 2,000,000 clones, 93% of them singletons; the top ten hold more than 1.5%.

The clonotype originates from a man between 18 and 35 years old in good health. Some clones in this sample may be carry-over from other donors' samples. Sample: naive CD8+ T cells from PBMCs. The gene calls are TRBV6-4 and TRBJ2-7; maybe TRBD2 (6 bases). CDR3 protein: CASSDGVAAIWSYEQYF. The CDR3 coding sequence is TGTGCCAGCAGTGATGGGGTAGCGGCGATTTGGTCCTACGAGCAGTACTTC.